This T cell receptor (beta chain) was retrieved from a study of blood T cells in healthy people across ages. Study conclusions and caveats: Diversity of TCR beta per million T cells declined in a roughly linear way with age.

Then a second PCR, running roughly 7 to 12 cycles, was carried out with a sample-barcoded 5' primer and a J-beta primer mix. TCRdb reprocessed the 5' RACE reads via MiXCR and lists one record per CDR3 protein. In the table there are more than 700,000 distinct CDR3 sequences, 46% of which are singletons. This CDR3 spans 14 amino acids. Losses at the gene ends were 5 bases for V and 5 bases for J; bases not matched to a gene: 6. Note on this clonotype: The antigen is undetermined. Being one base from a much bigger clone, this may be a read error.

Each sample used at least 7 million PBMCs. This chain connects TRBV12-3 or TRBV12-4 to TRBJ2-7; the match to TRBD2 covers 10 bases. What was sequenced was blood. This clonotype originated in a man older than 75 in good health. Here the CDR3 DNA reads TGTGCCAGCAGTGTTGGCACTAGCGGGGACGAGCAGTACTTC. As protein: CASSVGTSGDEQYF.